Below are 5 T cell receptor beta chains sequenced from a single sample in a study of blood T cells in healthy people across ages. With a J-beta primer mix and a sample-barcoded 5' primer, a second PCR ran about 6 to 11 cycles. TCRdb re-derived calls from the 5' RACE reads in MiXCR, one entry per CDR3 protein. The sample has some 1.1 million distinct CDR3 sequences; 30% to 40% are singletons. The sample comprised blood. The receptors were gathered from a man younger than 35 in good health.

The chain uses TRBV12-3 or TRBV12-4 and TRBJ1-5; 8 positions agree with TRBD1. There are 14 residues in the CDR3. V shed 5 bases, J shed 7 bases, and the junction held 7 bases outside the gene matches. The CDR3 nucleotides read TGTGCCAGCAGTACCGACAGGGGATGGCAGCCCCAGCATTTT. Translation: CASSTDRGWQPQHF.

The rearrangement links TRBV5-1 to TRBJ2-1; D is undetermined. The J call is uncertain, as TRBJ2-7 better fits the DNA end. Germline CDR1 reads SGHRS; CDR2 reads YFSETQ. The CDR3 is 12 residues long. The CDR3 DNA sequence: TGCGCCAGCAGCTTCAAACGCAATGAGCAGTACTTC. It is translated as CASSFKRNEQYF.

CDR3 region: CASSFGFDGSYNEQFF. The DNA for the CDR3 is TGTGCCAGCAGCTTTGGCTTCGACGGGTCCTACAATGAGCAGTTCTTC. The chain carries TRBV7-2 and TRBJ2-1; D is undetermined. The V end was cut by 3 bases, the J end by 1 base, with 13 bases between. Per germline, CDR1 SGHTA and CDR2 FQGNSA. The length of the CDR3 is 16 residues. The variable domain in full, with the rest retrieved from reference TRBV7-2 and TRBJ2-1, is GAGVSQSPSNKVTEKGKDVELRCDPISGHTALYWYRQSLGQGLEFLIYFQGNSAPDKSGLPSDRFSAERTGGSVSTLTIQRTQQEDSAVYLCASSFGFDGSYNEQFFGPGTRLTVL.

This clonotype has only a few counts. This rearrangement joins TRBV28 to TRBJ2-5; TRBD1 is a possible D gene (5 bases). Germline loops: CDR1 MDHEN, CDR2 SYDVKM. The CDR3 sequence is 14 residues long. V lost 2 bases to trimming and J lost 8 bases, with 15 bases between them. DNA for the CDR3: TGTGCCAGCAGTTTACCTCCCAGGGAATATACCCAGTACTTC. Encoded protein: CASSLPPREYTQYF.

This chain uses TRBV20-1 with TRBJ2-5; 8 positions agree with TRBD1. Germline assignment: CDR1 DFQATT and CDR2 SNEGSKA (reference sequence). The CDR3 sequence is 15 residues long. J lost 5 bases, V lost 0 bases, and 8 bases had no gene match. CDR3 bases: TGCAGTGCTAGAGACGCAGGGGGCAGATGGGAGACCCAGTACTTC. Encoded protein: CSARDAGGRWETQYF.